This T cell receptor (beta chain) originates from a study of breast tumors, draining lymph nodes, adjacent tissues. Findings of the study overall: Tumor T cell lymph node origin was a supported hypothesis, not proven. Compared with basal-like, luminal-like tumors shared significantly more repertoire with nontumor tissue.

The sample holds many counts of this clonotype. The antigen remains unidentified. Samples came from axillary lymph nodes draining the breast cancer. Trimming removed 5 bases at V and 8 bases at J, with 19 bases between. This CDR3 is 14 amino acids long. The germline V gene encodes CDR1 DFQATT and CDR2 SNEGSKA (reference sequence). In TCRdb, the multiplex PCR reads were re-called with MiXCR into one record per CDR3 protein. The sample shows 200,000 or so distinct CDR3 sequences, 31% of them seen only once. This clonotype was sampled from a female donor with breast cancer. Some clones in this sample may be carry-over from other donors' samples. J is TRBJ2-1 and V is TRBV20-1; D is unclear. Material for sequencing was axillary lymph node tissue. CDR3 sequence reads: CSAVWGRGLDEQFF. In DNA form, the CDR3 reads TGCAGTGCTGTTTGGGGTCGAGGTCTCGATGAGCAGTTCTTC.